There are many counts of the clone carrying this T cell receptor (beta chain). The data derive from a study of prognosis after radiotherapy for stage I lung cancer. CT and PET/CT showed node-negative disease in all patients, none of whom had received prior chemotherapy or radiotherapy or had other malignancies. CDR3 length equals 13 residues. CDR1 is SEHNR and CDR2 is FQNEAQ in the germline V gene (reference sequence). Trimming took off 5 bases at V and 6 bases at J, with 11 bases between the two ends. Two-round multiplex PCR on genomic DNA was the method by which TCR beta CDR3 was amplified. The first PCR round targeted every TRBV and TRBJ gene with specific primers. MiXCR was run by TCRdb on the multiplex PCR reads, yielding one entry per CDR3 protein. This table holds 13,000 or so distinct CDR3 sequences, around half found once.

This TCR came from a donor aged 50 or older with non-small cell lung cancer. The rearrangement uses TRBV7-9 and TRBJ1-3, with D possibly matching TRBD1 (6 bases). The sequenced sample was PBMCs, obtained before or after stereotactic body radiation therapy (not recorded which). The CDR3 spells CASSRTETNTIYF. CDR3 nucleotide sequence: TGTGCCAGCAGCCGGACAGAAACAAACACCATATATTTT.